Given below is one T cell receptor beta chain in context. The data derive from a study of blood T cell repertoires in COVID-19. Whole-study context: T cells, B-cell-depleted T cells, or PBMCs provided the cDNA or gDNA that served as material.

Germline V gives CDR1 SGHTA, CDR2 FQGNSA. V was shortened by 5 bases and J by 4 bases, with 17 bases between the two germline ends. The CDR3 is made up of 15 amino acids. Under the authors' procedure: Counts of nucleated cells, estimated from reference gene primer amplification, were obtained. Sequencing used immunoSEQ multiplex PCR; TCRdb keeps in-frame clones, though not all of them. The V and J calls and clone size come from that table; D and trimming were worked out from the DNA. The sample holds about 220,000 clones, about 80% seen once. Sequenced input: peripheral blood. This clonotype was obtained from a woman aged 55 to 70 with acute or convalescent COVID-19. V usage is TRBV7-2 and J usage is TRBJ1-2; D is unclear. CDR3 DNA: TGTGCCAGCAGCCCCAGTGGAGTCCTAAGCTATGGCTACACCTTC. The encoded protein is CASSPSGVLSYGYTF.